This T cell receptor beta chain comes out of a study of control samples from healthy donors and cancer patients. The repertoire was sequenced with immunoSEQ multiplex PCR; TCRdb's copy has only in-frame clones and lacks some. Here the sample spans about 69,000 clones, roughly 89% being singletons. V lost 9 bases, J lost 3 bases, and 14 bases lay in between. The CDR3 runs to 13 residues. This chain joins TRBV12-3 or TRBV12-4 and TRBJ1-2; D perhaps matches TRBD1 (5 bases). This clonotype was sampled from a man in his sixties with colorectal cancer. Sequenced: PBMCs. The CDR3, as DNA: TGTGCCAGTTACAAAGGAGGGGACTATGGCTACACCTTC. As protein: CASYKGGDYGYTF.